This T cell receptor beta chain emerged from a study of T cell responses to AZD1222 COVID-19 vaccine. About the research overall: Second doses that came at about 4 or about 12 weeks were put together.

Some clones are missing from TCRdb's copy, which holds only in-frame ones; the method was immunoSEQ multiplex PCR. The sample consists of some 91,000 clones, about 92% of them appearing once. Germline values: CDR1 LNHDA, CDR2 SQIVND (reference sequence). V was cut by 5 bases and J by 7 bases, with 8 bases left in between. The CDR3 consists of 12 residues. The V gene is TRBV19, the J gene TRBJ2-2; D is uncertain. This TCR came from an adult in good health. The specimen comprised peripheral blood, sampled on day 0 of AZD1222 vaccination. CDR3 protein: CASSYVGGELFF. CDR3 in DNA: TGTGCCAGTAGTTATGTTGGCGGGGAGCTGTTTTTT.